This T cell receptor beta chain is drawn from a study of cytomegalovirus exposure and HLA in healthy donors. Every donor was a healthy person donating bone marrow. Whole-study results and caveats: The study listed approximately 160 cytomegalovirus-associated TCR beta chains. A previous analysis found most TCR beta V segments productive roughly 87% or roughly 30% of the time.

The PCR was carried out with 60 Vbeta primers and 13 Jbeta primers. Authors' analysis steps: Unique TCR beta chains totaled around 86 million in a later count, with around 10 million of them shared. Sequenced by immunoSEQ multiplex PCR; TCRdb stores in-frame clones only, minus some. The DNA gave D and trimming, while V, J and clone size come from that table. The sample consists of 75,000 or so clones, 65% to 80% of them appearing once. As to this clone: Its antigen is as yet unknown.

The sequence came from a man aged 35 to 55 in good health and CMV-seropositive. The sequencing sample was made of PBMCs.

Here the CDR3 DNA reads TGTGCCAGCTCCCGGGGCACTGAAGCTTTCTTT. It specifies CASSRGTEAFF. The genes are TRBV11-2 and TRBJ1-1; D is uncertain. V lost 8 bases and J 4 bases, leaving 8 bases between the germline ends. This CDR3 contains 11 residues. Per the germline V gene, CDR1 is SGHAT and CDR2 is FQNNGV.